This T cell receptor beta chain originates from a study of PD-L1 blockade in urothelial cancer. Overall study: Male sex and bladder-origin urothelial cancer were recorded for about 90% of the 29 patients.

Generated by immunoSEQ multiplex PCR, the TCRdb table keeps only in-frame clones and is missing some. The data contain about 91,000 clones, 83% of them seen just once; the ten biggest clones take up over 7.5%. Trimming took off 1 base at V and 7 bases at J, with 13 bases between the two ends. Looked up from germline, CDR1 is SEHNR and CDR2 is FQNEAQ (reference sequence). CDR3 size: 15 residues. Time point denoted: peripheral blood 6 weeks after treatment start. A total of 1 to 8 samples per patient were collected pretreatment and on-treatment. The source of this sequence is a man between 65 and 85 years old with urothelial cancer. The material was PBMCs, obtained around atezolizumab (anti-PD-L1) treatment. The genes are TRBV7-9 and TRBJ1-4; D may be TRBD1 (6 bases). CDR3 bases: TGTGCCAGCAGCTTAGGGCAGGCCAGGGGTGAAAAACTGTTTTTT. It yields the protein CASSLGQARGEKLFF.